This entry describes one T cell receptor beta chain. The data stem from a study of CD8+ T cells in alopecia areata. Sequencing relied on a cDNA template that was reverse transcribed from extracted RNA. Produced via immunoSEQ multiplex PCR; TCRdb's table is partial and in-frame only. Of approximately 180,000 clones in the sample, roughly 60% were seen once. With 5 bases removed from V and 4 bases from J, the gap between germline ends came to 8 bases. This CDR3 has 11 amino acids. CDR1 is DFQATT, CDR2 SNEGSKA, per germline (reference sequence). The clonotype was recovered from a human donor with alopecia areata. The chain joins TRBV20-1 to TRBJ1-1; D is uncertain. This specimen consisted of CD4+ T cells sorted from blood, obtained at week 0. The CDR3 DNA reads as TGCAGTGCTCGTTACATCACTGAAGCTTTCTTT. Amino acid sequence: CSARYITEAFF.